The 10 T cell receptor beta chains presented below share a single source sample, sequenced in a study of blood T cell repertoires in COVID-19. Only in-frame clones appear in the TCRdb table, and some are missing; sequencing was by immunoSEQ multiplex PCR. The data contain approximately 150,000 clones, over 75% of them singletons. What was sequenced was peripheral blood. The receptors were gathered from an older man who had recovered from COVID-19.

The V and J genes are TRBV15 and TRBJ1-1, with TRBD1 identical over 9 bases. CDR3 length: 15 residues. Germline V gives CDR1 LNHNV, CDR2 YYDKDF (reference sequence). V lost 3 bases to trimming and J lost 11 bases; unmatched junction nucleotides: 13. The CDR3, as DNA: TGTGCCACCAGCAGGGCCCCCCAGACAGGGGGTTTCGCTTTCTTT. Translation: CATSRAPQTGGFAFF.

This chain uses TRBV20-1 with TRBJ1-1, with D possibly TRBD1 on 6 matching bases. V lost 3 bases and J 4 bases, leaving 15 bases between the germline ends. Looked up from germline, CDR1 is DFQATT and CDR2 is SNEGSKA (reference sequence). The CDR3 has 14 residues. The DNA for the CDR3 is TGCAGTGCTAGTAGGGGCAGGGGAGCCACTGAAGCTTTCTTT. Translating gives CSASRGRGATEAFF.

V and J are TRBV6-5 and TRBJ1-6; TRBD1 matches at 7 bases. V shed 5 bases, J shed 10 bases, and the junction held 8 bases outside the gene matches. Germline V gene lookup returns CDR1 MNHEY and CDR2 SVGAGI. The CDR3 has 14 residues. Here the CDR3 reads CASSQQGYRSPLHF. The CDR3 nucleotides read TGTGCCAGCAGTCAACAGGGGTATAGGTCACCCCTCCACTTT.

A note on this clone: Relative to the germline gene, one junction end is altered; a read error may explain this. The rearrangement uses TRBV7-7 and TRBJ2-5; 9 bases agree with TRBD2. This CDR3 comprises 15 residues. CDR1 and CDR2 from the germline V gene are SSHAT and FNYEAQ (reference sequence). The CDR3 nucleotides read TGTGCTAGCAGCTTAGCGGGAGCCCCTTCGGAGACCCAGTACTTC. Its protein is CASSLAGAPSETQYF.

The rearrangement joins TRBV7-9 to TRBJ2-3; perhaps TRBD1 as D (6 bases). This CDR3 has 14 amino acids. Trimming took off 5 bases at V and 2 bases at J, with 11 bases between the two ends. Germline-derived CDR1 and CDR2 are SEHNR and FQNEAQ (reference sequence). CDR3 bases: TGTGCCAGCAGCGCCTGGGACATCACAGATACGCAGTATTTT. Amino acids: CASSAWDITDTQYF.

Comment on this clone: Other DNA sequences in this sample translate to the same CDR3. J is TRBJ1-1 and V is TRBV5-4; tentative D call: TRBD1 (6 bases). The length of the CDR3 is 13 residues. V was shortened by 2 bases and J by 1 base, with 6 bases between the two germline ends. From germline, CDR1 is SGHNT and CDR2 YYREEE (reference sequence). This CDR3 is CASSLGGNTEAFF. CDR3 bases: TGTGCCAGCAGCTTAGGGGGGAACACTGAAGCTTTCTTT.

This chain's CDR3 is CASSQDVAANYGYTF. CDR3 bases: TGCGCCAGCAGCCAAGATGTGGCAGCTAACTATGGCTACACCTTC. The rearrangement links TRBV4-3 to TRBJ1-2; no definite D call. Germline CDR1 reads LGHNA; CDR2 reads YSLEER. There are 15 residues in the CDR3. V lost 0 bases and J 0 bases, leaving 8 bases between the germline ends.

This clone has just one count. The rearrangement links TRBV2 to TRBJ2-3, with D uncertain. With 2 bases removed from V and 2 bases from J, the gap between germline ends came to 14 bases. This CDR3 region has 16 residues. Per the germline V gene, CDR1 is SNHLY and CDR2 is FYNNEI. The CDR3 DNA is TGTGCCAGCAGTGAAAGTCGGCGGAAGAACACAGATACGCAGTATTTT. Its protein product is CASSESRRKNTDTQYF.

J is TRBJ2-1 and V is TRBV6-5; 10 bases map to TRBD2. The V and J ends lost 7 bases and 8 bases, in that order; junction bases with no gene match: 8. CDR3 length: 14 amino acids. Per the germline V gene, CDR1 is MNHEY and CDR2 is SVGAGI. The CDR3, as DNA: TGTGCCAGCACTCTAGCGGGAGCTGGGGATGAGCAGTTCTTC. Its protein is CASTLAGAGDEQFF.

V gene TRBV28 combines with J gene TRBJ2-5; 8 bases map to TRBD1. CDR1 MDHEN and CDR2 SYDVKM come from the germline V gene. CDR3 size: 16 residues. The junction had 6 bases not matched to a gene; V was cut back by 3 bases and J by 0 bases. The CDR3 nucleotides read TGTGCCAGCAGTTTGGGGGACAGGAGCTACCAAGAGACCCAGTACTTC. It specifies CASSLGDRSYQETQYF.